The 14 T cell receptor beta chains in this list originate from one sample, sequenced in a study of CD8 T cells in Susac syndrome. Random-hexamer reverse transcription was applied to about 0.45 to 1 ug RNA. A single record per CDR3 protein comes from TCRdb applying MiXCR to the immunoSEQ multiplex PCR reads. Found here are some 99,000 distinct CDR3 sequences, less than 97% of them singletons; the top ten hold roughly 0.099%. Specimen: CD4+ T cells from PBMCs. The source is a human donor in good health.

The gene calls are TRBV9 and TRBJ2-3; 11 nucleotides agree with TRBD1. Germline V lookup: CDR1 SGDLS, CDR2 YYNGEE. Unmatched junction bases numbered 7, after V lost 4 bases and J lost 3 bases. The CDR3 consists of 16 residues. The CDR3 DNA is TGTGCCAGCAGCCCGCGGACAGGGGGCACGACAGATACGCAGTATTTT. It is translated as CASSPRTGGTTDTQYF.

The CDR3 sequence is CSVKGGTQGYEQYF. CDR3 bases: TGCAGCGTCAAAGGCGGGACACAAGGGTACGAGCAGTACTTC. This rearrangement joins TRBV29-1 to TRBJ2-7, with D perhaps given as TRBD1 or TRBD2 (6 bases each). V dropped 6 bases and J dropped 4 bases, with 19 bases sitting between them. There are 14 residues in the CDR3. Germline lookup yields CDR1 SQVTM and CDR2 ANQGSEA.

V and J are TRBV5-1 and TRBJ1-4; unclear D gene. Germline V gene lookup returns CDR1 SGHRS and CDR2 YFSETQ. There are 13 residues in the CDR3. Deletions cut 0 bases from V and 15 bases from J, with 15 bases between. The CDR3 reads CASSLDGVGYLFF. Written as DNA, the CDR3 is TGCGCCAGCAGCTTGGATGGGGTTGGGTATTTGTTTTTT.

This clonotype showed up just once. The gene calls are TRBV6-5 and TRBJ2-2, with 7 bases aligning to TRBD1. This CDR3 is built from 14 residues. V was clipped by 8 bases and J by 8 bases; unmatched bases: 11. The germline V gene encodes CDR1 MNHEY and CDR2 SVGAGI. For the CDR3, the DNA is TGTGCCAGCGGACCGGGACAGATCAGGGGGGAGCTGTTTTTT. Residues: CASGPGQIRGELFF.

V usage is TRBV7-9 and J usage is TRBJ2-3, with 11 nucleotides matching TRBD1. Germline V CDR1 and CDR2: SEHNR, FQNEAQ (reference sequence). V lost 3 bases and J lost 5; bases outside the gene matches: 1. The CDR3 has 14 amino acids. In nucleotides, the CDR3 is TGTGCCAGCAGCTTTGGGACAGGGGGAGATACGCAGTATTTT. The encoded protein is CASSFGTGGDTQYF.

This chain joins TRBV21-1 and TRBJ1-5; the D call in the table, TRBD1, was not verified against the DNA. TRBV21-1 is a listed pseudogene. The CDR3 has 15 residues. The CDR3 region is CASSKEGDDDQPQHF. Written as DNA, the CDR3 is TGTGCCAGCAGCAAAGAAGGGGACGATGATCAGCCCCAGCATTTT.

The chain combines TRBV13 with TRBJ2-3, with D maybe TRBD1 (6 bases). The ends were cut back, 3 bases at V and 0 bases at J, with 16 bases in the middle. Germline-derived CDR1 and CDR2 are PRHDT and FYEKMQ (reference sequence). The CDR3 length is 17 residues. The CDR3 here is CASSFSRGIESTDTQYF. CDR3 DNA: TGTGCCAGCAGCTTTTCAAGGGGGATAGAGAGCACAGATACGCAGTATTTT.

The chain joins TRBV12-3 or TRBV12-4 to TRBJ2-3; 7 bases map to TRBD2. This CDR3 has 16 amino acids. V shed 8 bases and J 0 bases; nucleotides not matched to a gene: 11. CDR3 region: CASPSPGTTSTDTQYF. The CDR3 DNA reads as TGTGCCAGCCCATCCCCCGGGACTACCAGCACAGATACGCAGTATTTT.

This chain uses TRBV15 with TRBJ2-7; D remains unclear. Trimming took 0 bases from V and 0 from J, leaving 9 bases between them. Per the germline V gene, CDR1 is LNHNV and CDR2 is YYDKDF (reference sequence). The CDR3 loop spans 15 amino acids. CDR3 coding DNA: TGTGCCACCAGCAGAGATCTGCGGAGCTCCTACGAGCAGTACTTC. This gives the protein CATSRDLRSSYEQYF.

This clonotype was observed once. V usage is TRBV6-5 and J usage is TRBJ2-3, with 7 bases matching TRBD1. Losses at the gene ends were 6 bases for V and 2 bases for J; bases not matched to a gene: 8. CDR1 is MNHEY and CDR2 is SVGAGI in the germline V gene. The CDR3 sequence is 15 residues long. CDR3 DNA: TGTGCCAGCAGGAGAGGGGGCTTTTTCACAGATACGCAGTATTTT. As protein: CASRRGGFFTDTQYF.

The chain combines TRBV2 with TRBJ1-5; a weak D match, TRBD1 (5 bases). The CDR3 is made up of 11 amino acids. The V end lost 8 bases, the J end lost 5 bases, and 7 bases lay between the germline ends. Per the germline V gene, CDR1 is SNHLY and CDR2 is FYNNEI. Here the CDR3 reads CASRGDQPQHF. Here the CDR3 DNA reads TGTGCCAGCCGGGGGGATCAGCCCCAGCATTTT.

This sequence joins TRBV24-1 and TRBJ2-7, with D maybe TRBD1 (6 bases). CDR1 KGHDR and CDR2 SFDVKD come from the germline V gene. With 4 bases removed from V and 7 bases from J, the gap between germline ends came to 16 bases. This CDR3 region has 14 residues. The CDR3 nucleotides are TGTGCCACCAGTGAAAACAGGGCCCCTGTTGAGCAGTACTTC. This gives the protein CATSENRAPVEQYF.

The chain has TRBV29-1 and TRBJ1-1, with TRBD1 as a possible D gene (5 bases). Trimming left V 3 bases short and J 4 bases short, with 12 bases between. The CDR3 spans 13 residues. From germline, CDR1 is SQVTM and CDR2 ANQGSEA. DNA of the CDR3: TGCAGCGTTGAGGGGCAAGTGAGCACTGAAGCTTTCTTT. Protein product: CSVEGQVSTEAFF.

In its sample, this clonotype was seen a few times. The rearrangement joins TRBV29-1 to TRBJ2-7; possibly TRBD2 for D (5 bases). The CDR3 has 14 residues. Trimming took 3 bases from V and 2 from J, leaving 14 bases between them. CDR1 is SQVTM and CDR2 is ANQGSEA in the germline V gene. CDR3 in amino acids: CSVETGRGTYEQYF. In DNA form, the CDR3 reads TGCAGCGTTGAGACGGGAAGAGGCACCTACGAGCAGTACTTC.